This entry lists 20 T cell receptor beta chains sequenced from one sample in a study of T cell responses to AZD1222 COVID-19 vaccine. The method was immunoSEQ multiplex PCR; TCRdb's version includes in-frame clones alone and lacks a portion of them. The sample comprises under 150,000 clones, around nine tenths of which are singletons, and about 10% rests with the top ten. Sequencing was performed on peripheral blood, taken 28 days after the second AZD1222 dose. Receptors were obtained from an adult who received the AZD1222 COVID-19 vaccine.

This clone was seen a few times. The rearrangement joins TRBV7-2 to TRBJ1-6; unclear D gene. From germline, CDR1 is SGHTA and CDR2 FQGNSA. The CDR3 spans 14 residues. The V gene lost 2 bases and the J gene lost 7 bases, with 9 bases spanning the gap. CDR3 protein: CASSLLQENSPLHF. As DNA, the CDR3 is TGTGCCAGCAGCTTATTGCAGGAAAATTCACCCCTCCACTTT.

The chain combines TRBV6-5 with TRBJ1-4, with 7 bases lining up with TRBD1. The CDR3 runs 15 residues. V was clipped by 6 bases and J by 8 bases; unmatched bases: 12. In germline, CDR1 is MNHEY, CDR2 SVGAGI. Here the CDR3 reads CASSYGTERHEKLFF. CDR3 coding DNA: TGTGCCAGCAGCTACGGGACAGAACGACACGAAAAACTGTTTTTT.

The gene calls are TRBV6-1 and TRBJ2-7, with 10 nucleotides matching TRBD1. J lost 7 bases, V lost 3 bases, and 9 bases had no gene match. CDR1 and CDR2 from the germline V gene are MNHNS and SASEGT. The CDR3 contains 15 residues. CDR3 in amino acids: CASSDRDRGLGEQYF. The CDR3 bases are TGTGCCAGCAGTGATCGGGACAGGGGATTGGGGGAGCAGTACTTC.

The chain's CDR3 is CASSLAAVSYEQYF. CDR3 sequence (DNA): TGTGCCAGCAGCTTAGCGGCAGTCTCCTACGAGCAGTACTTC. The genes are TRBV7-9 and TRBJ2-7; the D is unclear. Trimming shortened V by 0 bases and J by 0 bases, and 6 bases separated the two germline ends. Germline-derived CDR1 and CDR2 are SEHNR and FQNEAQ (reference sequence). CDR3 length equals 14 residues.

The chain combines TRBV19 with TRBJ2-7; TRBD2 might be the D (6 bases). There are 15 residues in the CDR3. The V gene's germline CDR1 is LNHDA and CDR2 SQIVND (reference sequence). Trimming took off 6 bases at V and 1 base at J, with 16 bases between the two ends. CDR3 sequence: CASSTSQVTSYEQYF. As DNA, the CDR3 is TGTGCCAGTAGCACTAGCCAAGTTACGTCCTACGAGCAGTACTTC.

The chain has TRBV6-5 and TRBJ1-1; no clear D gene. This CDR3 is built from 16 residues. With 4 bases removed from V and 3 bases from J, the gap between germline ends came to 18 bases. The germline gives CDR1 MNHEY, CDR2 SVGAGI. As DNA, the CDR3 is TGTGCCAGCAGTTCCCGCCAAAGGACGGCCCACACTGAAGCTTTCTTT. Amino acid sequence: CASSSRQRTAHTEAFF.

V usage is TRBV29-1 and J usage is TRBJ1-1; no clear D gene. V was cut by 1 base and J by 11 bases, with 11 bases left in between. The CDR3 extends over 11 amino acids. Germline V gene lookup returns CDR1 SQVTM and CDR2 ANQGSEA. The CDR3, as DNA: TGCAGCGTTGAAGCGGTGGTTGGCGCTTTCTTT. Its translation: CSVEAVVGAFF.

The chain uses TRBV7-2 and TRBJ2-3; D remains unclear. The germline gives CDR1 SGHTA, CDR2 FQGNSA. V lost 5 bases to trimming and J lost 7 bases, with 13 bases between them. The CDR3 sequence is 13 residues long. CDR3 residues: CASSPLGENTQYF. CDR3 in DNA: TGTGCCAGCAGCCCCCTAGGCGAGAATACGCAGTATTTT. Drawing the rest from reference TRBV7-2 and TRBJ2-3, the complete variable domain is GAGVSQSPSNKVTEKGKDVELRCDPISGHTALYWYRQSLGQGLEFLIYFQGNSAPDKSGLPSDRFSAERTGGSVSTLTIQRTQQEDSAVYLCASSPLGENTQYFGPGTRLTVL.

The chain employs TRBV27 and TRBJ2-4, with TRBD2 as a possible D gene (6 bases). The CDR3 is 13 amino acids. Germline loops: CDR1 MNHEY, CDR2 SMNVEV (reference sequence). The V gene lost 2 bases and the J gene lost 6 bases, with 8 bases spanning the gap. This CDR3 reads CASSLGGLNIQYF. CDR3 DNA: TGTGCCAGCAGTTTAGGGGGACTAAACATTCAGTACTTC.

The chain couples TRBV12-5 to TRBJ2-1; TRBD1 might be the D (6 bases). V was trimmed by 2 bases and J by 3 bases, leaving 17 bases between them. The V gene's germline CDR1 is LGHNT and CDR2 FRNRAP. The CDR3 covers 17 residues. The CDR3 region is CASGLYDRLLLYNEQFF. The DNA of the CDR3 is TGTGCTAGTGGTTTGTACGACAGGCTGCTGCTCTACAATGAGCAGTTCTTC.

The chain has TRBV6-5 and TRBJ1-5, with no clear D. The CDR3 is made up of 11 amino acids. Deletions cut 7 bases from V and 6 bases from J, with 7 bases between. From germline, CDR1 is MNHEY and CDR2 SVGAGI. CDR3 residues: CASTSGQPQHF. Written as DNA, the CDR3 is TGTGCCAGCACCTCAGGTCAGCCCCAGCATTTT.

This rearrangement joins TRBV6-5 to TRBJ1-2; TRBD1 matches at 8 bases. The CDR3 loop spans 13 amino acids. V was clipped by 4 bases and J by 5 bases; unmatched bases: 3. Germline assignment: CDR1 MNHEY and CDR2 SVGAGI. The CDR3 DNA sequence: TGTGCCAGCAGTTCGACAGGGGTGTATGGCTACACCTTC. Amino acid sequence: CASSSTGVYGYTF.

The chain uses TRBV3-1 (or the pseudogene TRBV3-2) and TRBJ2-7; D remains unclear. The ends were cut back, 5 bases at V and 5 bases at J, with 10 bases in the middle. The CDR3 length is 12 residues. CDR1 and CDR2 (germline): LGHDT, YNNKEL (reference sequence). DNA of the CDR3: TGTGCCAGCAGCAGCGCTCGGGACGAGCAGTACTTC. Amino acids: CASSSARDEQYF.

The chain is built from TRBV5-8 and TRBJ2-6; D call uncertain. The length of the CDR3 is 17 residues. Germline V CDR1 and CDR2: SGHTS, YDEGEE. The germline V and J ends were trimmed by 2 bases and 0 bases, with 12 bases remaining between them. The CDR3 nucleotides read TGTGCCAGCAGCTTCGAATGGTTCCGCTCTGGGGCCAACGTCCTGACTTTC. Translation gives CASSFEWFRSGANVLTF.

The gene calls are TRBV7-3 and TRBJ1-1; D gene uncertain. V lost 2 bases and J 0 bases, leaving 7 bases between the germline ends. Germline assignment: CDR1 SGHTA and CDR2 FQGTGA. The CDR3 spans 14 residues. In DNA form, the CDR3 reads TGTGCCAGCAGCTTAGGCAGCATGAACACTGAAGCTTTCTTT. It translates to CASSLGSMNTEAFF.

Only one count was recorded for this clone. J is TRBJ1-1 and V is TRBV5-6; no clear D. This CDR3 contains 15 residues. CDR1 is SGHDT and CDR2 is YYEEEE in the germline V gene. Deletions cut 0 bases from V and 0 bases from J, with 9 bases between. The CDR3 here is CASSLERRMNTEAFF. The CDR3, as DNA: TGTGCCAGCAGCTTGGAGCGGCGTATGAACACTGAAGCTTTCTTT.

This chain links TRBV6-5 with TRBJ1-5; the match to TRBD1 covers 7 bases. V gave up 9 bases and J gave up 8 bases; unmatched junction bases: 13. This CDR3 comprises 14 residues. Germline loops: CDR1 MNHEY, CDR2 SVGAGI. Here the CDR3 DNA reads TGTGCCAGTAGACTCGGAGGGGGCGGGGAGCCCCAGCATTTT. Protein sequence: CASRLGGGGEPQHF.

The CDR3 loop is CASSIAGFEAAFF. In nucleotides, the CDR3 is TGTGCCAGTAGTATAGCAGGGTTCGAGGCAGCTTTCTTT. The chain joins TRBV19 to TRBJ1-1; D is perhaps TRBD1 (5 bases). Germline lookup yields CDR1 LNHDA and CDR2 SQIVND (reference sequence). Trimming took 1 base from V and 10 from J, leaving 13 bases between them. CDR3 length equals 13 residues.

This clone was seen only a few times. The genes are TRBV18 and TRBJ2-2; no reliable D call. The germline gives CDR1 KGHSH, CDR2 LQKENI. This CDR3 is built from 16 residues. V was shortened by 2 bases and J by 5 bases, with 15 bases between the two germline ends. The CDR3 region is CASSPDGTGGTGELFF. The CDR3 region has the DNA TGTGCCAGCTCACCAGACGGCACCGGTGGGACCGGGGAGCTGTTTTTT. Complete variable domain (other parts from reference TRBV18 and TRBJ2-2): NAGVMQNPRHLVRRRGQEARLRCSPMKGHSHVYWYRQLPEEGLKFMVYLQKENIIDESGMPKERFSAEFPKEGPSILRIQQVVRGDSAAYFCASSPDGTGGTGELFFGEGSRLTVL.

V and J are TRBV10-3 and TRBJ1-3, with a possible D match to TRBD1 (6 bases). Trimming pared 4 bases from V and 4 bases from J, leaving 8 bases between. Germline V lookup: CDR1 ENHRY, CDR2 SYGVKD. The CDR3 totals 13 residues. In DNA form, the CDR3 reads TGTGCCATCAGTGGTACAGGGGGAAACACCATATATTTT. It is translated as CAISGTGGNTIYF.